This T cell receptor (beta chain) was captured by sequencing in a study of OX40 agonist ivuxolimab in advanced cancers. At the level of the study: The patients received agonistic anti-OX40 (CD134) antibody ivuxolimab.

TCRdb keeps only in-frame clones here, not all; method: immunoSEQ multiplex PCR. This table has 65,000 to 90,000 clones, 70% to 90% appearing once. As for this clone: The antigen is unknown.

CDR3 length: 17 amino acids. V shed 6 bases and J 0 bases; nucleotides not matched to a gene: 14. The V gene's germline CDR1 is SGHTS and CDR2 YDEGEE. Notes on the study in general: Expanded clones tended on average to be more numerous among CD8+ T cells than CD4+.

The rearrangement joins TRBV5-8 to TRBJ1-2, with 7 positions matching TRBD1. The TCR originated in an adult with an advanced solid tumor such as melanoma, head and neck, liver or kidney cancer. The material was CD4+ or CD8+ T cells sorted from blood, obtained in a trial of the OX40 agonist ivuxolimab. DNA of the CDR3: TGTGCCAGCATTCGACAGGGCCCGGAGGCGGCTAACTATGGCTACACCTTC. Amino acids: CASIRQGPEAANYGYTF. Full variable domain (rest looked up from reference TRBV5-8 and TRBJ1-2): EAGVTQSPTHLIKTRGQQATLRCSPISGHTSVYWYQQALGLGLQFLLWYDEGEERNRGNFPPRFSGRQFPNYSSELNVNALELEDSALYLCASIRQGPEAANYGYTFGSGTRLTVV.